Presented here are 8 T cell receptor beta chains from one specimen sequenced in a study of post-analysis software for immune sequencing data. cDNA libraries of TCR beta carried unique molecular identifiers. TCRdb used MiXCR to reprocess the PCR reads, holding one entry per CDR3 protein. The table lists some 800,000 distinct CDR3 sequences, roughly 50% of them singletons, with 4.9% in the top ten. Their antigen targets remain unknown. Study-wide results and caveats: TRBV segments more frequent in patients than in controls numbered roughly 5 and included TRBV5-6, TRBV5-1 and TRBV20-1.

Sequencing used blood. These receptors came from a girl aged 5-17 years with multiple sclerosis.

This clonotype was seen more than once but under ten times. This sequence joins TRBV4-3 and TRBJ2-7; perhaps TRBD1 as D (5 bases). V was cut by 4 bases and J by 3 bases, with 22 bases left in between. The CDR3 contains 17 residues. CDR1 is LGHNA, CDR2 YSLEER, per germline. The CDR3 region is CASSPRVRLTQNYEQYF. DNA for the CDR3: TGCGCCAGCAGCCCCAGGGTCCGGCTAACCCAAAACTACGAGCAGTACTTC.

The genes are TRBV10-3 and TRBJ2-3; 8 positions agree with TRBD2. J was trimmed by 2 bases and V by 3 bases; bases with no gene match: 1. This CDR3 has 14 residues. Germline CDR1 reads ENHRY; CDR2 reads SYGVKD. The CDR3: CAISDSGITDTQYF. As DNA, the CDR3 is TGTGCCATCAGTGATAGCGGGATCACAGATACGCAGTATTTT.

This clonotype was counted between two and nine times. This chain connects TRBV29-1 to TRBJ2-7, with D perhaps given as TRBD1 or TRBD2 (5 bases each). This CDR3 comprises 14 residues. Per germline, CDR1 SQVTM and CDR2 ANQGSEA. Between the trimmed V and J ends, which lost 6 bases and 1 base, there was a span of 16 bases. DNA of the CDR3: TGCAGCGTCCTACGACCGGGACCTTCCTACGAGCAGTACTTC. Translating it yields CSVLRPGPSYEQYF.

V gene TRBV20-1 combines with J gene TRBJ2-1; tentative D call: TRBD2 (6 bases). Trimming stripped 5 bases from V and 4 bases from J, with 15 bases between. CDR3 length: 14 residues. From germline, CDR1 is DFQATT and CDR2 SNEGSKA (reference sequence). In DNA form, the CDR3 reads TGCAGTGCTGCCGTAGGCGGGAAGTACAATGAGCAGTTCTTC. Translation gives CSAAVGGKYNEQFF.

The J gene is TRBJ1-2, the V gene TRBV20-1, with D possibly TRBD1 on 6 matching bases. This CDR3 has 13 amino acids. The germline gives CDR1 DFQATT, CDR2 SNEGSKA (reference sequence). V shed 6 bases and J shed 7 bases, with 18 bases lying between them. CDR3 amino acids: CSAIRGLGGGYTF. Written as DNA, the CDR3 is TGCAGTGCAATACGGGGGCTTGGGGGTGGCTACACCTTC.

The V and J genes are TRBV29-1 and TRBJ2-1; D ambiguous. The DNA matches TRBJ2-7 better at its end, which makes the J call doubtful. The CDR3 length is 13 residues. Germline V gives CDR1 SQVTM, CDR2 ANQGSEA. The DNA for the CDR3 is TGCAGCGTTGAAGTGAGTGGGCATTACGAGCAGTACTTC. Its protein product is CSVEVSGHYEQYF.

The chain employs TRBV4-3 and TRBJ2-4, with 9 nucleotides matching TRBD2. TRBJ2-7 matches the DNA end more closely, so the J call is doubtful. Germline V gives CDR1 LGHNA, CDR2 YSLEER. This CDR3 contains 16 residues. The CDR3 region is CASSQELVAGVNEQYF. CDR3 in DNA: TGCGCCAGCAGCCAAGAGTTGGTAGCGGGAGTAAACGAGCAGTACTTC.

As concerns this clonotype: An end of the junction does not agree with germline; a read error may underlie this. The chain uses TRBV20-1 and TRBJ2-7; a possible D gene is TRBD2 (5 bases). The CDR3 consists of 12 residues. Germline lookup yields CDR1 DFQATT and CDR2 SNEGSKA (reference sequence). The CDR3 spells CSARALSGEQYF. The CDR3, as DNA: TGCAGTGCCAGAGCGCTTTCGGGGGAGCAGTACTTC.